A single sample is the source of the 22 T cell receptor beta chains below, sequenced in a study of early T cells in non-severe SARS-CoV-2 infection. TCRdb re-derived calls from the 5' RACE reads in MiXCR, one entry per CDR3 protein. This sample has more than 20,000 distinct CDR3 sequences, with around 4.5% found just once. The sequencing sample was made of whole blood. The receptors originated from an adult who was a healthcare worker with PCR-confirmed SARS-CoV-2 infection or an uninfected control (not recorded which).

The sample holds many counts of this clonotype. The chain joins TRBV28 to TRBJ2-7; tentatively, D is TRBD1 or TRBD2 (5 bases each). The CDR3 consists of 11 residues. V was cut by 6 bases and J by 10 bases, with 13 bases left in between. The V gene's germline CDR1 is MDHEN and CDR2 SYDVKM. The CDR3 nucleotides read TGTGCCAGCAGCCTCCCCGGGGACCAGTACTTC. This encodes CASSLPGDQYF.

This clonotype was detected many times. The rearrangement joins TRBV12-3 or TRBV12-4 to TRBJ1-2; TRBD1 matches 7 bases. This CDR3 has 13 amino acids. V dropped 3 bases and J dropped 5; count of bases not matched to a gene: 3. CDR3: CASSFARGYGYTF. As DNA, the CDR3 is TGTGCCAGCAGTTTCGCCAGGGGGTATGGCTACACCTTC.

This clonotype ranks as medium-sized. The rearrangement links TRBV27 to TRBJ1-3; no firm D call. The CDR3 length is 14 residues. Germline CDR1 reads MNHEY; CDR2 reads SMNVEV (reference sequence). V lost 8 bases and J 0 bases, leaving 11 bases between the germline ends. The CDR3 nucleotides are TGTGCCAGCGGAACCACTAGCTCTGGAAACACCATATATTTT. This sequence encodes CASGTTSSGNTIYF.

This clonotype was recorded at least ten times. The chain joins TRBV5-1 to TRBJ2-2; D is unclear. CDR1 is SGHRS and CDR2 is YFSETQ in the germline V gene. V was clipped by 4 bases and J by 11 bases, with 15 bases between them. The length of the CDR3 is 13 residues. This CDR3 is CASSEDRAEELFF. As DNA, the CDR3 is TGCGCCAGCAGCGAGGACCGGGCCGAAGAGCTGTTTTTT.

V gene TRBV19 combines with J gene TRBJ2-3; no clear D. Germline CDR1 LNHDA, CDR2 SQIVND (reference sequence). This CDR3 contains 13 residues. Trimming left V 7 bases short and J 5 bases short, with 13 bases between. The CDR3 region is CASIGSRGDTQYF. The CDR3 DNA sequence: TGTGCCAGTATAGGGTCCCGTGGAGATACGCAGTATTTT. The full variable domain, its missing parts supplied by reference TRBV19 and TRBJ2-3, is DGGITQSPKYLFRKEGQNVTLSCEQNLNHDAMYWYRQDPGQGLRLIYYSQIVNDFQKGDIAEGYSVSREKKESFPLTVTSAQKNPTAFYLCASIGSRGDTQYFGPGTRLTVL.

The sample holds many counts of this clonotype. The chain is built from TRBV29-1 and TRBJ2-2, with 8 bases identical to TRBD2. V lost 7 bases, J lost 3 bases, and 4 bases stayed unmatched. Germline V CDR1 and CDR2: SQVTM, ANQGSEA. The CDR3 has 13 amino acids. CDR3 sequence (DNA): TGCAGCGGGGGGACTAGTCACACCGGGGAGCTGTTTTTT. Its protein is CSGGTSHTGELFF.

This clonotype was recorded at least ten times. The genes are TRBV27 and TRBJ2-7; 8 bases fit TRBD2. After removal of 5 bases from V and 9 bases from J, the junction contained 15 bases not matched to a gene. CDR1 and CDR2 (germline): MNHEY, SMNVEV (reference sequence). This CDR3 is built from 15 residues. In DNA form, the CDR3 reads TGTGCCAGCAGTCCCTCCGGGACTAGTCAGCCGCGGCAGTACTTC. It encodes CASSPSGTSQPRQYF.

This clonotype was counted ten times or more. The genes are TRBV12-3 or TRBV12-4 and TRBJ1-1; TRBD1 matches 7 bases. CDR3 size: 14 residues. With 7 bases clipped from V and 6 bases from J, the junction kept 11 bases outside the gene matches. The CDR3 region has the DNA TGTGCCAGCAACCCGGGACAGAGGAGAGCTGAAGCTTTCTTT. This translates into CASNPGQRRAEAFF.

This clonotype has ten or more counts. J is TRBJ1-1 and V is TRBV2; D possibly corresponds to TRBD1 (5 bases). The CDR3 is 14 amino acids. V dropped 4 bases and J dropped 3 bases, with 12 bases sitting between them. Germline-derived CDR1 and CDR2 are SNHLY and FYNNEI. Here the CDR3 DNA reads TGTGCCAGCAGTGGGTCGGGAGGGGACACTGAAGCTTTCTTT. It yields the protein CASSGSGGDTEAFF. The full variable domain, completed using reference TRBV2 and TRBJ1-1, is EPEVTQTPSHQVTQMGQEVILRCVPISNHLYFYWYRQILGQKVEFLVSFYNNEISEKSEIFDDQFSVERPDGSNFTLKIRSTKLEDSAMYFCASSGSGGDTEAFFGQGTRLTVV.

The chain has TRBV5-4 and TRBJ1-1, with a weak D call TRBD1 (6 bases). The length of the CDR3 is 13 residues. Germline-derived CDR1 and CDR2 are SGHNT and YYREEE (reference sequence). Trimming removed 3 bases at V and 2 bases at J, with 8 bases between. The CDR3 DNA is TGTGCCAGCAGCTGGGGGCCCAACACTGAAGCTTTCTTT. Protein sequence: CASSWGPNTEAFF.

CDR3 in DNA: TGCGCCAGCAGCTTTTTCGCTGCCGACAGGGGAACCGGGGAGCTGTTTTTT. Its protein product is CASSFFAADRGTGELFF. The chain uses TRBV5-1 and TRBJ2-2; 8 bases match TRBD1. Germline V lookup: CDR1 SGHRS, CDR2 YFSETQ. V lost 2 bases to trimming and J lost 5 bases; unmatched junction nucleotides: 11. The CDR3 runs to 17 residues.

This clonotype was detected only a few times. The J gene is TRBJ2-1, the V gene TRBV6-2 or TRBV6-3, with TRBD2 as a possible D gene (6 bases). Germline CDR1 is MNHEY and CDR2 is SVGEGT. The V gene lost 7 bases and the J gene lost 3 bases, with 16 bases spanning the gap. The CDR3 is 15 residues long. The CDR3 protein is CASTEYTSSYNEQFF. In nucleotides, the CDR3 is TGTGCCAGCACCGAATACACTAGCAGCTACAATGAGCAGTTCTTC.

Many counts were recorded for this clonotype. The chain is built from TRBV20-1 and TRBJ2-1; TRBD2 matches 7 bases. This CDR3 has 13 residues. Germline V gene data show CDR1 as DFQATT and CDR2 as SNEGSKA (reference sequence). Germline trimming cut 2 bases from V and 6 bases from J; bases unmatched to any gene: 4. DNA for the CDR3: TGCAGTGCTAGATGGGGAGGGCCCAATGAGCAGTTCTTC. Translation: CSARWGGPNEQFF.

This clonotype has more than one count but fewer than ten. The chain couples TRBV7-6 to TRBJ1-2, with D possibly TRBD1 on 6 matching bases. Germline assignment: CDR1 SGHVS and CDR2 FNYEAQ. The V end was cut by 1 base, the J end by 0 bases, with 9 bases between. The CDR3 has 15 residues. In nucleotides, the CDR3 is TGTGCCAGCAGCTTAGAGGGGGAGTCTAACTATGGCTACACCTTC. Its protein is CASSLEGESNYGYTF. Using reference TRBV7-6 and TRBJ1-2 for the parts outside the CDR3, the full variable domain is GAGVSQSPRYKVTKRGQDVALRCDPISGHVSLYWYRQALGQGPEFLTYFNYEAQQDKSGLPNDRFSAERPEGSISTLTIQRTEQRDSAMYRCASSLEGESNYGYTFGSGTRLTVV.

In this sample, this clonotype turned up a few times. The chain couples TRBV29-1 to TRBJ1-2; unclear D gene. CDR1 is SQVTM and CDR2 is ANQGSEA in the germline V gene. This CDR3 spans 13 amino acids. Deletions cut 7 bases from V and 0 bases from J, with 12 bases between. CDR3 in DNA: TGCAGCGCTAGACTGGGAACTAACTATGGCTACACCTTC. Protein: CSARLGTNYGYTF.

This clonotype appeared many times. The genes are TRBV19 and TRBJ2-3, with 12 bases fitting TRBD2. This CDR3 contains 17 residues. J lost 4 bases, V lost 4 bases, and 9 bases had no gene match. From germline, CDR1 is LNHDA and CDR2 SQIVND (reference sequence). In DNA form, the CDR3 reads TGTGCCAGTAGTAGTCCCGGACTAGCGGGATGGGCAGATACGCAGTATTTT. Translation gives CASSSPGLAGWADTQYF.

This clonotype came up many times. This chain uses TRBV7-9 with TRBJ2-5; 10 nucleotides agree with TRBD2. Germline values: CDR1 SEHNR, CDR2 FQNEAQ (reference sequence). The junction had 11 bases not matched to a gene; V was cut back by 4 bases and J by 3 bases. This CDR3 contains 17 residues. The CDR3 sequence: CASSSRGLLAGKETQYF. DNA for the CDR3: TGTGCCAGCAGCTCGCGAGGACTACTAGCGGGGAAAGAGACCCAGTACTTC. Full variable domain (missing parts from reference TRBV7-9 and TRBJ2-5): DTGVSQNPRHKITKRGQNVTFRCDPISEHNRLYWYRQTLGQGPEFLTYFQNEAQLEKSRLLSDRFSAERPKGSFSTLEIQRTEQGDSAMYLCASSSRGLLAGKETQYFGPGTRLLVL.

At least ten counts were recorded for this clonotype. In DNA, the CDR3 is TGTGCCAGCAGTCAGACTAGCGGGAGGACCCACGGGGAGCTGTTTTTT. It specifies CASSQTSGRTHGELFF. The V call is TRBV25-1, the J call TRBJ2-2, with 13 bases matching TRBD2. CDR3 length: 16 amino acids. Germline V lookup: CDR1 MGHDK, CDR2 SYGVNS. J lost 7 bases, V lost 5 bases, and 7 bases had no gene match.

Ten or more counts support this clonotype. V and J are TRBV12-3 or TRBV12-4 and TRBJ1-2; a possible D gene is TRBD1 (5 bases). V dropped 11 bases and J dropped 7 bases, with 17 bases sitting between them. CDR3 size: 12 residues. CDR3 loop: CAARDGTLGYTF. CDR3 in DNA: TGTGCCGCTAGAGACGGGACCCTTGGCTACACCTTC.

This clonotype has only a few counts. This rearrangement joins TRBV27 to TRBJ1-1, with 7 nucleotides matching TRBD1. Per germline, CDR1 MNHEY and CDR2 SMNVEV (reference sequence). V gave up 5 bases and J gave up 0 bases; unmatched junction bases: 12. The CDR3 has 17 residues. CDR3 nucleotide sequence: TGTGCCAGCAGTCCGACAGGGTTACTTTCTATGAACACTGAAGCTTTCTTT. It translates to CASSPTGLLSMNTEAFF.

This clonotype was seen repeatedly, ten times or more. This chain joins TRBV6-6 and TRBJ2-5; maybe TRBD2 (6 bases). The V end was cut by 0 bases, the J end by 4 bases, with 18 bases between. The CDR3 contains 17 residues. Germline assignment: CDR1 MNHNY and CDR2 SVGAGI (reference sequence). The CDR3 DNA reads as TGTGCCAGCAGTTACTCAGCGGTCGACCGGGAGAGAGAGACCCAGTACTTC. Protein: CASSYSAVDRERETQYF.

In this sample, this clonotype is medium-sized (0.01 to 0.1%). The CDR3 loop is CASSYGQFDEQFF. As DNA, the CDR3 is TGTGCCAGCAGCTACGGCCAGTTCGATGAGCAGTTCTTC. The chain carries TRBV11-2 and TRBJ2-1; D is unresolved. CDR1 SGHAT and CDR2 FQNNGV come from the germline V gene. V was shortened by 4 bases and J by 8 bases, with 12 bases between the two germline ends. The CDR3 runs 13 residues.